This T cell receptor (beta chain) was sequenced during a study of cytomegalovirus exposure and HLA in healthy donors. Notes on the study in general: The CMV antigen specificity of a few CMV-associated chains was confirmed through in vitro analysis. Some highly shared sequence variants likely arose as a pipeline artifact.

The study ran its PCR with 60 Vbeta and 13 Jbeta primers. Libraries were prepared by immunoSEQ multiplex PCR; TCRdb keeps only in-frame clonotypes and omits some of them. The data hold under 200,000 clones, with roughly 82% observed a single time. A word on this clone: Its target is not known.

Regarding donors, all were healthy bone marrow donors. Donors counted as nominally healthy when sampled, yet unrecorded immune exposures were likely. This clonotype was sampled from a woman aged 50 to 65 in good health and CMV-seropositive. Sequences were obtained from PBMCs.

CDR3 nucleotide sequence: TGTGCCATCAGTGAGTCCCAGTCGGGCTACACCTTC. As protein: CAISESQSGYTF. The rearrangement joins TRBV10-3 to TRBJ1-2; D is ambiguous. The germline gives CDR1 ENHRY, CDR2 SYGVKD. The V gene lost 0 bases and the J gene lost 8 bases, with 7 bases spanning the gap. The CDR3 totals 12 residues.